These T cell receptor beta chains were read from a single sample in a study of T cell changes during pregnancy in multiple sclerosis. The data were produced by immunoSEQ multiplex PCR, yet TCRdb's version contains in-frame clones alone and is incomplete. The sample holds about 77,000 clones, just over 90% seen once. Sequencing was performed on peripheral blood, taken after pregnancy. These receptor sequences come from a female donor in good health, enrolled as a control in a pregnancy study. Each CDR3 is given with its conserved first and last residue.

v_gene	j_gene	CDR3aa
TRBV6-5	TRBJ2-1	CASSPQHNEQFF
TRBV7-6	TRBJ2-1	CASSLGLAGGPGEQFF
TRBV30	TRBJ1-5	CAWIASRPGPHNQPQHF
TRBV6-1	TRBJ2-1	CASSSMSYNEQFF
TRBV7-3	TRBJ2-1	CASSLSMANEQFF
TRBV11-1	TRBJ2-3	CASSLARGAPLTNRHTQYF
TRBV18	TRBJ2-7	CASSPTGERAYEQYF
TRBV27	TRBJ1-2	CASSPEGVGYGYTF
TRBV7-9	TRBJ2-7	CASNVLEGTTYEQYF
TRBV11-3	TRBJ2-2	CASSDVGGGLNTGELFF
TRBV15	TRBJ1-2	CATRGAGEGVGYGYTF
TRBV7-9	TRBJ2-7	CASSQKRTGGYEQYF
TRBV2	TRBJ2-2	CASRATSPGELFF
TRBV13	TRBJ2-7	CASSYRGSYEQYF
TRBV10-1	TRBJ2-1	CASSTGTSGANEQFF
TRBV2	TRBJ2-5	CASIRETQYF
TRBV19	TRBJ2-7	CASSTSGEYYEQYF
TRBV29-1	TRBJ1-2	CSVLPGLSNYGYTF
TRBV7-3	TRBJ2-1	CASSSTGFHEQFF
TRBV14	TRBJ2-1	CASSPVSLYNEQFF
TRBV9	TRBJ1-3	CASSVAPAGLSGNTIYF
TRBV7-3	TRBJ2-7	CASSLGDRGPEQYF
TRBV7-3	TRBJ2-1	CASSPQGGEQFF
TRBV7-9	TRBJ1-1	CASSPGTGVSTEAFF
TRBV4-2	TRBJ2-5	CASSRDQETQYF
TRBV19	TRBJ2-3	CASSNRDTQYF
TRBV23-1	TRBJ1-4	CASSHLTALKGEKLFF
TRBV7-3	TRBJ1-1	CASSSQGLNTEAFF
TRBV2	TRBJ1-2	CASTQTLNYGYTF
TRBV7-9	TRBJ1-1	CASSPWTDSNTEAFF
TRBV11-1	TRBJ1-4	CASSARPGGPTNEKLFF
TRBV5-1	TRBJ1-4	CASSLTGGDEKLFF
TRBV6-5	TRBJ1-2	CASSSQTHYGYTF
TRBV2	TRBJ2-1	CASSVDRSSYNEQFF
TRBV29-1	TRBJ2-3	CSVDATSVLDTQYF
TRBV15	TRBJ2-1	CATSRDSGTGKNEQFF
TRBV19	TRBJ1-6	CASATGGGLPLHF
TRBV15	TRBJ1-4	CATSPRQDFGKLFF
TRBV28	TRBJ1-5	CASKLEQGSNQPQHF
TRBV7-9	TRBJ2-1	CASSLVGGNEQFF
TRBV19	TRBJ1-1	CASSHLDSKGEAFF
TRBV28	TRBJ2-1	CASSSRTSGSYNEQFF
TRBV4-2	TRBJ2-5	CASSQGLAAQETQYF
TRBV11-1	TRBJ2-3	CASSGQGTDTQYF
TRBV27	TRBJ1-3	CASSPWTGGTGNTIYF
TRBV7-6	TRBJ1-1	CASSLAGDRNTEAFF
TRBV6-1	TRBJ1-4	CASSVGSLAGVWNEKLFF
TRBV4-3	TRBJ2-5	CASSQGTGQETQYF
TRBV29-1	TRBJ2-5	CSVAGGPFGETQYF
TRBV10-3	TRBJ2-1	CATGLAGGRNEQFF
TRBV29-1	TRBJ2-4	CSVRQGNIQYF
TRBV7-8	TRBJ1-3	CASSLAGSSGNTIYF
TRBV5-1	TRBJ2-3	CASSQSGTNTDTQYF
TRBV18	TRBJ1-4	CASSPDRVGLFF
TRBV29-1	TRBJ1-2	CSVRQGNYGYTF